This TCR beta chain was sequenced during a study of cytomegalovirus exposure and HLA in healthy donors. General observations from the study: Confirmation was obtained in vitro that a few CMV-associated chains are specific for CMV antigens. Apart from CMV serostatus, no immune exposure information was available.

Comment on this clone: Its antigen is not known.

This CDR3 spans 14 amino acids. Germline assignment: CDR1 SQVTM and CDR2 ANQGSEA. The V end was cut by 4 bases, the J end by 1 base, with 11 bases between. It was with 60 Vbeta and 13 Jbeta primers that the PCR ran. Method: immunoSEQ multiplex PCR; TCRdb's copy keeps in-frame clones and lacks some. Altogether about 140,000 clones are present, 82% being singletons, with the ten largest covering under 2%. Each donor was nominally healthy when sampled (though unrecorded immune exposures were likely). The TCR was taken from a woman aged 40 to 50 in good health and CMV-seronegative. The chain has TRBV29-1 and TRBJ2-1, with a possible D match to TRBD1 (6 bases). The material sequenced was PBMCs. This chain's CDR3 is CSVVVQGSYNEQFF. The CDR3 DNA is TGCAGCGTTGTGGTACAGGGATCCTACAATGAGCAGTTCTTC.